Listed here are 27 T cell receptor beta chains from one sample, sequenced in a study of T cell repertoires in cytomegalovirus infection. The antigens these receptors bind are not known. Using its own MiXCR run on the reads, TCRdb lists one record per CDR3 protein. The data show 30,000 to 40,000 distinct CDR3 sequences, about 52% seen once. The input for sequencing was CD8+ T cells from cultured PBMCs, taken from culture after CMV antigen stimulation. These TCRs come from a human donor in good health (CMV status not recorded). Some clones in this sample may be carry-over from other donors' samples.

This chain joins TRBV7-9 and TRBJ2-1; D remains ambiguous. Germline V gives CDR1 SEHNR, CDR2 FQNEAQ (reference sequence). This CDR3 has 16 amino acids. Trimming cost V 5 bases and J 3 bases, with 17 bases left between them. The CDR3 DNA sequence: TGTGCCAGCAGCCCATTGACTGGGCCCCTCTACAATGAGCAGTTCTTC. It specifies CASSPLTGPLYNEQFF.

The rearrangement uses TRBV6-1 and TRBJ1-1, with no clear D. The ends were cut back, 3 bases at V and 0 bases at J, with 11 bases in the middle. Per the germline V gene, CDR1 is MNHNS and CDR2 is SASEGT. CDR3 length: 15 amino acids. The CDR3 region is CASSEWVGMNTEAFF. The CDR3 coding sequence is TGTGCCAGCAGTGAGTGGGTGGGAATGAACACTGAAGCTTTCTTT.

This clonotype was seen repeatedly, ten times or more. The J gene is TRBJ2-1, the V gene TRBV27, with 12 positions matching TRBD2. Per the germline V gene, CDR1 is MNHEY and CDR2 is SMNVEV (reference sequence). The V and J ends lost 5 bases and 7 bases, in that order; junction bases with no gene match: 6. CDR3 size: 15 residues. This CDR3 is CASSAGTSGSNEQFF. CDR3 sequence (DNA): TGTGCCAGCAGTGCCGGGACTAGCGGGTCAAATGAGCAGTTCTTC.

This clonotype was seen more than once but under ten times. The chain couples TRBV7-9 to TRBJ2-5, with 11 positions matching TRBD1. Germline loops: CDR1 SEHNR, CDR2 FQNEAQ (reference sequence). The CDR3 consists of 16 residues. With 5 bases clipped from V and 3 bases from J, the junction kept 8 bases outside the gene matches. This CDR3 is CASSPPGQGEKETQYF. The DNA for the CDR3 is TGTGCCAGCAGCCCTCCGGGACAGGGGGAGAAAGAGACCCAGTACTTC.

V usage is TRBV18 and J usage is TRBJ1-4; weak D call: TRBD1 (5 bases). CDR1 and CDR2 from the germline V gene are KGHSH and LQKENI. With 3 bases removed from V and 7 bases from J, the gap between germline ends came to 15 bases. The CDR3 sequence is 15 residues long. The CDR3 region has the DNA TGTGCCAGCTCACCCCGTGGAGGGGTAGGTGAAAAACTGTTTTTT. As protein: CASSPRGGVGEKLFF.

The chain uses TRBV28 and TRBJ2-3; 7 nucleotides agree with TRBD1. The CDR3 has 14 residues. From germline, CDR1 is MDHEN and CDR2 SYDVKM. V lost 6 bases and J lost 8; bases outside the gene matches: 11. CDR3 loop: CASSRQGPVGTQYF. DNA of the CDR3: TGTGCCAGCAGCAGACAGGGCCCGGTAGGTACGCAGTATTTT.

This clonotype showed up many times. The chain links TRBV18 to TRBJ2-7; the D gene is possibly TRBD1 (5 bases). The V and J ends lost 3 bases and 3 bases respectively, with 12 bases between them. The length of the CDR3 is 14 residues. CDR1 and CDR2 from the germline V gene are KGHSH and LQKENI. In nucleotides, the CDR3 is TGTGCCAGCTCACCTTCCAGGGCCCGCTACGAGCAGTACTTC. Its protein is CASSPSRARYEQYF. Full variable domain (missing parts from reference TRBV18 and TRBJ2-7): NAGVMQNPRHLVRRRGQEARLRCSPMKGHSHVYWYRQLPEEGLKFMVYLQKENIIDESGMPKERFSAEFPKEGPSILRIQQVVRGDSAAYFCASSPSRARYEQYFGPGTRLTVT.

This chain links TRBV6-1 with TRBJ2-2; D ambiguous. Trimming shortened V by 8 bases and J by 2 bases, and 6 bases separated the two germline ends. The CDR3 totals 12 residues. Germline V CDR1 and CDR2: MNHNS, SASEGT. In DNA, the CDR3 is TGTGCCAGCCCCTCAAACACCGGGGAGCTGTTTTTT. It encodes CASPSNTGELFF.

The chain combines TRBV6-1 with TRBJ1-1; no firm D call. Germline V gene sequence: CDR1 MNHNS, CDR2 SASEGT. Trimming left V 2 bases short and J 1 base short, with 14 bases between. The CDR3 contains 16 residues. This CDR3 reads CASSEYPGSSNTEAFF. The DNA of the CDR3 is TGTGCCAGCAGTGAATACCCCGGCTCCTCGAACACTGAAGCTTTCTTT.

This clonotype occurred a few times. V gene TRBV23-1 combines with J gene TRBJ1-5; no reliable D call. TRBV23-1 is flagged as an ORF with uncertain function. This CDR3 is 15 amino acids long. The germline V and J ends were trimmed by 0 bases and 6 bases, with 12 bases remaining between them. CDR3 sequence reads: CASSQSRATCQPQHF. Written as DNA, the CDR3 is TGCGCCAGCAGTCAATCGAGGGCGACTTGTCAGCCCCAGCATTTT.

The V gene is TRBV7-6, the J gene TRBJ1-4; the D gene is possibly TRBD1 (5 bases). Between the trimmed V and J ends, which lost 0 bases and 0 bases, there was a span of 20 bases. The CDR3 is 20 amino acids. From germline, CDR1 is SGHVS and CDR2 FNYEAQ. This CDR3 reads CASSLALGDGNFATNEKLFF. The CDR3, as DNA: TGTGCCAGCAGCTTAGCTTTAGGGGACGGGAACTTTGCAACTAATGAAAAACTGTTTTTT.

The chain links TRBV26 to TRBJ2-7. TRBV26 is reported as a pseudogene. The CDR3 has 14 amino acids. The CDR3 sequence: CASSFIGETYEQYF. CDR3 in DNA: TGTGCCAGCAGCTTCATCGGGGAAACCTACGAGCAGTACTTC.

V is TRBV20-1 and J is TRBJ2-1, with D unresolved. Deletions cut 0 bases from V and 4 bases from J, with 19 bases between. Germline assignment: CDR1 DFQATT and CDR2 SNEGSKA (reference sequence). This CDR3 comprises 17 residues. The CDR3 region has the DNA TGCAGTGCTAGAGATTTGTTCCGGCACTACAAATACAATGAGCAGTTCTTC. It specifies CSARDLFRHYKYNEQFF.

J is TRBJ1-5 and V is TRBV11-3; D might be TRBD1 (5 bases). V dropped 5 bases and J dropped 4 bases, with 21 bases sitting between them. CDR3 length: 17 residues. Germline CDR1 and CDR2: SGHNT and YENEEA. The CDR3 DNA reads TGTGCCAGCAGCCCCCCCGGGCAGGGACGGAGGAATCAGCCCCAGCATTTT. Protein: CASSPPGQGRRNQPQHF.

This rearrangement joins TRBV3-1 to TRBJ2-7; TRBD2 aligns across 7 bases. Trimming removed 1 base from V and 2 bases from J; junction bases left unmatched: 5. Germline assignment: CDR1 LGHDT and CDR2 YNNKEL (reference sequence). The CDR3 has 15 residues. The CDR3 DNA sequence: TGTGCCAGCAGCCAAGGTCTAGCGGCCACCTACGAGCAGTACTTC. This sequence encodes CASSQGLAATYEQYF.

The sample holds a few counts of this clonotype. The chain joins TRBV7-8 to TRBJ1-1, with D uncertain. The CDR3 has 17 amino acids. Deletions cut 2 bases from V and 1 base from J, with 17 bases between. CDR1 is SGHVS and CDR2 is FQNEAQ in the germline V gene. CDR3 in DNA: TGTGCCAGCAGCTTATTGGGCCGACTTGGGCGGAACACTGAAGCTTTCTTT. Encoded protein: CASSLLGRLGRNTEAFF.

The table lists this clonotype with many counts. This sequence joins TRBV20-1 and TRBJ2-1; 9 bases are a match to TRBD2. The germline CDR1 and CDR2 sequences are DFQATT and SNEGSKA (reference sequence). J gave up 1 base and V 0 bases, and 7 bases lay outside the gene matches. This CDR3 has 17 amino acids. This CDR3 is CSARDLETSGSYNEQFF. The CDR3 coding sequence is TGCAGTGCTAGAGATCTCGAGACTAGCGGATCCTACAATGAGCAGTTCTTC.

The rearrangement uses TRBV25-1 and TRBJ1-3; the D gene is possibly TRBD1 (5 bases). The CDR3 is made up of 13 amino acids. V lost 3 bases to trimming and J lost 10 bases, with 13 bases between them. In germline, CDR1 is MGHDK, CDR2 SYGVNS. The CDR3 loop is CASSDPVGGTIYF. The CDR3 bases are TGTGCCAGCAGTGACCCCGTTGGGGGGACCATATATTTT.

As DNA, the CDR3 is TGTGCCAGCAGCCCCTTAGCGGTAGCCGCAGATACGCAGTATTTT. Its protein product is CASSPLAVAADTQYF. This chain connects TRBV7-6 to TRBJ2-3, with D maybe TRBD2 (6 bases). The V gene lost 5 bases and the J gene lost 4 bases, with 16 bases spanning the gap. Germline CDR1 SGHVS, CDR2 FNYEAQ. CDR3 length: 15 residues.

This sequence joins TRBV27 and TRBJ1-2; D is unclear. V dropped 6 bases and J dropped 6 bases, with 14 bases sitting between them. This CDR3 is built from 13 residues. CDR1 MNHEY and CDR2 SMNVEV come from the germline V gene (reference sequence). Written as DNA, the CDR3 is TGTGCCAGCAGGCTAATAGAGACGGATGGCTACACCTTC. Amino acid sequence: CASRLIETDGYTF.

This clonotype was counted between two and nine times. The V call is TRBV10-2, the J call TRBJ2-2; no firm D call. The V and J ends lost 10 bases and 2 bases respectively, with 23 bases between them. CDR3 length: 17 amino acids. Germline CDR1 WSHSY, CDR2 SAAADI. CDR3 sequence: CATGPTLDGLNTGELFF. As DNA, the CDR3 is TGCGCCACCGGCCCTACTCTGGACGGCTTAAACACCGGGGAGCTGTTTTTT.

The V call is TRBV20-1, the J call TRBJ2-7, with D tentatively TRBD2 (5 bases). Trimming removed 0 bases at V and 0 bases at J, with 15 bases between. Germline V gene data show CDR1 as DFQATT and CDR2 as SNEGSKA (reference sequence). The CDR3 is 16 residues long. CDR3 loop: CSARDSLSGSSYEQYF. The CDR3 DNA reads TGCAGTGCTAGAGATTCACTCTCGGGGAGCTCCTACGAGCAGTACTTC.

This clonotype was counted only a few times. CDR3 region: CASSLRLAPSTDTQYF. The CDR3 nucleotides are TGTGCCAGCAGCTTAAGGCTAGCCCCTAGCACAGATACGCAGTATTTT. The chain joins TRBV7-2 to TRBJ2-3; D possibly corresponds to TRBD2 (5 bases). The CDR3 consists of 16 residues. V was pared by 2 bases and J by 0 bases, with 12 bases between. Germline V gene sequence: CDR1 SGHTA, CDR2 FQGNSA.

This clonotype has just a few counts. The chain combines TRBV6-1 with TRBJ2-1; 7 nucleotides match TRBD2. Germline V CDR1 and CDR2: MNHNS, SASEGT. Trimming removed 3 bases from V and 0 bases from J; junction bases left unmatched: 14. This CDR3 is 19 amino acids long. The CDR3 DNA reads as TGTGCCAGCAGTGACCCCTTATCGACTAGCAGGAGCTCCTACAATGAGCAGTTCTTC. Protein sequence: CASSDPLSTSRSSYNEQFF.

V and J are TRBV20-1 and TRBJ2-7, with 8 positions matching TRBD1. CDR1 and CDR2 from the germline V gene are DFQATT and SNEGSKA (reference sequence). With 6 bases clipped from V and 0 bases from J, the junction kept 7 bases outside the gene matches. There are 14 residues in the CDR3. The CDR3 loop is CSARTGTSSYEQYF. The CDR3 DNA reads TGCAGTGCCAGGACAGGGACCAGCTCCTACGAGCAGTACTTC.

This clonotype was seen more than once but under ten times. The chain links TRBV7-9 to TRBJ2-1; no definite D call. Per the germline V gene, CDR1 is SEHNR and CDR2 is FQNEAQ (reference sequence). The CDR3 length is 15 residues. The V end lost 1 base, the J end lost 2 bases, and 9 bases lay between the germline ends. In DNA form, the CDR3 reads TGTGCCAGCAGCTTAGAGTCCGGAACCTACAATGAGCAGTTCTTC. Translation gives CASSLESGTYNEQFF.

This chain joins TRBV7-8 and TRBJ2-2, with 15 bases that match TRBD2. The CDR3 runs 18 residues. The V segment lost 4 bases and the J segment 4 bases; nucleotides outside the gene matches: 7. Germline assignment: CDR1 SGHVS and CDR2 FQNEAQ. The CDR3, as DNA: TGTGCCAGCAGCTCGCGGACTAGCGGGGGGGTCATCACCGGGGAGCTGTTTTTT. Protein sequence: CASSSRTSGGVITGELFF. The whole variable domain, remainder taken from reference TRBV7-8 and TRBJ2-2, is GAGVSQSPRYKVAKRGQDVALRCDPISGHVSLFWYQQALGQGPEFLTYFQNEAQLDKSGLPSDRFFAERPEGSVSTLKIQRTQQEDSAVYLCASSSRTSGGVITGELFFGEGSRLTVL.